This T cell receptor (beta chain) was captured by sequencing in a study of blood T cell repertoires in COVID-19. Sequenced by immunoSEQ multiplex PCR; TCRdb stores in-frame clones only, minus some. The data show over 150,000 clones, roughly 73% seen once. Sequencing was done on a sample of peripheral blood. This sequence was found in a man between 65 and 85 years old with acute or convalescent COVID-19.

This chain's CDR3 is CASSLVIQGGYTF. The CDR3 DNA reads TGTGCCAGCAGCCTAGTGATACAGGGTGGCTACACCTTC. The chain uses TRBV7-9 and TRBJ1-2, with D possibly TRBD1 on 6 matching bases. Between the trimmed V and J ends, which lost 5 bases and 7 bases, there was a span of 14 bases. The CDR3 sequence is 13 residues long. The germline gives CDR1 SEHNR, CDR2 FQNEAQ (reference sequence). Full variable domain (outside the CDR3, taken from reference TRBV7-9 and TRBJ1-2): DTGVSQNPRHKITKRGQNVTFRCDPISEHNRLYWYRQTLGQGPEFLTYFQNEAQLEKSRLLSDRFSAERPKGSFSTLEIQRTEQGDSAMYLCASSLVIQGGYTFGSGTRLTVV.